These 14 T cell receptor beta chains share one sample of origin, sequenced in a study of cytomegalovirus exposure and HLA in healthy donors. Amplification used 60 Vbeta primers and 13 Jbeta primers. The protocol was immunoSEQ multiplex PCR, while the TCRdb copy is restricted to in-frame clones and leaves out a portion. The data hold roughly 150,000 clones, with about 74% observed a single time. The sequencing sample was made of PBMCs. All receptors come from a woman aged 40-49 years in good health and CMV-seronegative.

The chain couples TRBV28 to TRBJ2-7, with 8 bases that match TRBD1. Per the germline V gene, CDR1 is MDHEN and CDR2 is SYDVKM. This CDR3 has 14 residues. The V segment lost 4 bases and the J segment 3 bases; nucleotides outside the gene matches: 5. CDR3 bases: TGTGCCAGCAGTTCTCGGACAGGGAACTACGAGCAGTACTTC. Residues: CASSSRTGNYEQYF. The full variable domain, rest sourced from reference TRBV28 and TRBJ2-7, is DVKVTQSSRYLVKRTGEKVFLECVQDMDHENMFWYRQDPGLGLRLIYFSYDVKMKEKGDIPEGYSVSREKKERFSLILESASTNQTSMYLCASSSRTGNYEQYFGPGTRLTVT.

The V call is TRBV14, the J call TRBJ2-3; TRBD1 is a possible D gene (5 bases). Germline loops: CDR1 SGHDN, CDR2 FVKESK. This CDR3 has 13 amino acids. The germline V and J ends were trimmed by 4 bases and 7 bases, with 12 bases remaining between them. Written as DNA, the CDR3 is TGTGCCAGCAGCCGGACAAGGTTTAATACGCAGTATTTT. This sequence encodes CASSRTRFNTQYF.

This chain connects TRBV4-1 to TRBJ1-5, with unresolved D. The CDR3 has 15 amino acids. Trimming pared 2 bases from V and 0 bases from J, leaving 8 bases between. The V gene's germline CDR1 is MGHRA and CDR2 YSYEKL. Here the CDR3 reads CASSQSGSSNQPQHF. The CDR3 DNA reads TGCGCCAGCAGCCAATCGGGGAGTAGCAATCAGCCCCAGCATTTT.

This clone has just one count. The CDR3 here is CAWSNGDTQYF. DNA for the CDR3: TGTGCCTGGAGTAACGGGGATACGCAGTATTTT. The rearrangement links TRBV30 to TRBJ2-3; no definite D call. CDR3 size: 11 residues. Germline CDR1 and CDR2: GTSNPN and SVGIG (reference sequence). Deletions cut 2 bases from V and 6 bases from J, with 6 bases between.

V usage is TRBV28 and J usage is TRBJ1-4, with D possibly TRBD1 on 5 matching bases. The germline gives CDR1 MDHEN, CDR2 SYDVKM. The CDR3 is 15 residues long. The V gene lost 1 base and the J gene lost 4 bases, with 10 bases spanning the gap. CDR3 in amino acids: CASSLYRGDNEKLFF. The CDR3 nucleotides are TGTGCCAGCAGTTTATATCGGGGGGATAATGAAAAACTGTTTTTT.

The V gene is TRBV6-1, the J gene TRBJ1-1; D possibly corresponds to TRBD1 (5 bases). The germline V and J ends were trimmed by 4 bases and 5 bases, with 8 bases remaining between them. Per germline, CDR1 MNHNS and CDR2 SASEGT. The CDR3 contains 12 residues. The CDR3 DNA is TGTGCCAGCAGTGCCGGGGGGACTGAAGCTTTCTTT. Translating it yields CASSAGGTEAFF.

The J gene is TRBJ2-7, the V gene TRBV7-2; 9 nucleotides line up with TRBD1. Germline V CDR1 and CDR2: SGHTA, FQGNSA. This CDR3 is 14 amino acids long. V gave up 3 bases and J gave up 4 bases; unmatched junction bases: 4. The CDR3 protein is CASSFGTGSYEQYF. CDR3 in DNA: TGTGCCAGCAGCTTCGGGACAGGGTCGTACGAGCAGTACTTC.

This clone was recorded a few times. V gene TRBV28 combines with J gene TRBJ1-6; 7 nucleotides line up with TRBD1. CDR3 size: 17 residues. The V gene end was trimmed by 3 bases and the J gene end by 5 bases; junction bases not matched to a gene: 10. Germline V gene data show CDR1 as MDHEN and CDR2 as SYDVKM. The DNA of the CDR3 is TGTGCCAGCAGTTTGCCCCTCACAGGGGAGGATAATTCACCCCTCCACTTT. Translated: CASSLPLTGEDNSPLHF. Filled out from reference TRBV28 and TRBJ1-6, the complete variable domain reads DVKVTQSSRYLVKRTGEKVFLECVQDMDHENMFWYRQDPGLGLRLIYFSYDVKMKEKGDIPEGYSVSREKKERFSLILESASTNQTSMYLCASSLPLTGEDNSPLHFGNGTRLTVT.

This clone is a singleton in its sample. This rearrangement joins TRBV11-2 to TRBJ2-5; the D gene is possibly TRBD1 (6 bases). V was trimmed by 5 bases and J by 2 bases, leaving 12 bases between them. In germline, CDR1 is SGHAT, CDR2 FQNNGV. CDR3 size: 14 residues. This chain's CDR3 is CASSRRGGQETQYF. The CDR3 nucleotides are TGTGCCAGCAGCCGCAGGGGCGGACAAGAGACCCAGTACTTC.

In this sample, this clone turned up a few times. The V and J genes are TRBV10-2 and TRBJ1-6, with TRBD1 matching 7 bases. CDR3 length: 12 residues. V was clipped by 9 bases and J by 11 bases; unmatched bases: 7. The V gene's germline CDR1 is WSHSY and CDR2 SAAADI. CDR3 in amino acids: CASGTDSAPLHF. The CDR3 bases are TGCGCCAGTGGGACAGACTCGGCACCCCTCCACTTT.

This chain uses TRBV28 with TRBJ2-5, with D perhaps matching TRBD2 (6 bases). The CDR3 has 16 amino acids. Germline V lookup: CDR1 MDHEN, CDR2 SYDVKM. V was cut by 3 bases and J by 3 bases, with 17 bases left in between. The CDR3 sequence: CASSFMRRAEEETQYF. The CDR3 nucleotides are TGTGCCAGCAGTTTCATGCGGAGGGCTGAGGAAGAGACCCAGTACTTC.

The gene calls are TRBV6-5 and TRBJ1-5; 7 positions agree with TRBD1. With 8 bases clipped from V and 2 bases from J, the junction kept 3 bases outside the gene matches. The CDR3 sequence is 13 residues long. The germline V gene encodes CDR1 MNHEY and CDR2 SVGAGI. The CDR3: CASHRGRNQPQHF. The CDR3 nucleotides are TGTGCCAGCCACAGGGGTCGCAATCAGCCCCAGCATTTT.

This clone was detected a few times. J is TRBJ2-3 and V is TRBV5-4; 7 nucleotides match TRBD1. This CDR3 has 14 residues. Germline assignment: CDR1 SGHNT and CDR2 YYREEE (reference sequence). V lost 7 bases to trimming and J lost 5 bases; unmatched junction nucleotides: 10. In DNA, the CDR3 is TGTGCCAGCGGAATAACAGGGGCGGGAGATACGCAGTATTTT. Translated: CASGITGAGDTQYF.

The V call is TRBV5-1, the J call TRBJ2-3, with TRBD2 identical over 9 bases. The length of the CDR3 is 17 residues. V trimming: 0 bases; J trimming: 6 bases; junction bases outside the gene matches: 11. The germline V gene encodes CDR1 SGHRS and CDR2 YFSETQ. The CDR3 loop is CASSLEAGGYTTDTQYF. CDR3 DNA: TGCGCCAGCAGCTTGGAGGCGGGAGGGTATACAACGGATACGCAGTATTTT.